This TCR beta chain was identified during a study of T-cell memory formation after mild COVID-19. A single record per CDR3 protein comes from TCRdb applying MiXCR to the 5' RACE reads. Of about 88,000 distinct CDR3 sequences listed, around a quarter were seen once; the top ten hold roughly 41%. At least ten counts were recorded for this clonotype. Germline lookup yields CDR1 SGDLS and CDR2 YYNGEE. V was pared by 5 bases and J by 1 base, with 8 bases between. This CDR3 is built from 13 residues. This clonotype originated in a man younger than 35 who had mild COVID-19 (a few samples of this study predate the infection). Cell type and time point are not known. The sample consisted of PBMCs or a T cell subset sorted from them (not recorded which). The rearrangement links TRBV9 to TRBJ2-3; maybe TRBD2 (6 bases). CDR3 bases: TGTGCCAGCAGGGGGGAGGGCACAGATACGCAGTATTTT. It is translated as CASRGEGTDTQYF.